Listed here are 11 T cell receptor beta chains from one sample, sequenced in a study of shared clonotypes between healthy human individuals. Assay used: immunoSEQ multiplex PCR; TCRdb lists only in-frame clones, some missing. This repertoire shows about 510,000 clones, almost 80% found once; its top ten account for approximately 12%. The sample consisted of PBMCs. The source is a woman aged 35 to 49 in good health. Some clones in this sample may be carry-over from other donors' samples.

The V call is TRBV28, the J call TRBJ2-1; tentative D call: TRBD1 (5 bases). V was shortened by 2 bases and J by 1 base, with 12 bases between the two germline ends. This CDR3 is 16 amino acids long. Per the germline V gene, CDR1 is MDHEN and CDR2 is SYDVKM. The CDR3 DNA reads TGTGCCAGCAGTTTACTTGGGGCACAGTCCTACAATGAGCAGTTCTTC. This translates into CASSLLGAQSYNEQFF.

The rearrangement joins TRBV28 to TRBJ2-6; D is unclear. V dropped 5 bases and J dropped 4 bases, with 9 bases sitting between them. The CDR3 extends over 14 amino acids. Looked up from germline, CDR1 is MDHEN and CDR2 is SYDVKM. The CDR3 here is CASSRLLGANVLTF. The CDR3 DNA is TGTGCCAGCAGTCGGTTACTAGGGGCCAACGTCCTGACTTTC.

The chain uses TRBV11-2 and TRBJ2-7; 12 positions match TRBD2. CDR3 length: 15 amino acids. In germline, CDR1 is SGHAT, CDR2 FQNNGV. V lost 5 bases, J lost 3 bases, and 5 bases stayed unmatched. Written as DNA, the CDR3 is TGTGCCAGCAGCCCCCGACTAGCGGGAGACTACGAGCAGTACTTC. It encodes CASSPRLAGDYEQYF.

The chain links TRBV28 to TRBJ2-7; tentative D call: TRBD1 (5 bases). CDR3 size: 11 residues. V was pared by 10 bases and J by 4 bases, with 11 bases between. CDR1 MDHEN and CDR2 SYDVKM come from the germline V gene. CDR3 protein: CATIQGYEQYF. The DNA for the CDR3 is TGTGCCACCATTCAGGGATACGAGCAGTACTTC. Complete variable domain (other parts from reference TRBV28 and TRBJ2-7): DVKVTQSSRYLVKRTGEKVFLECVQDMDHENMFWYRQDPGLGLRLIYFSYDVKMKEKGDIPEGYSVSREKKERFSLILESASTNQTSMYLCATIQGYEQYFGPGTRLTVT.

J is TRBJ1-2 and V is TRBV9, with 8 positions matching TRBD1. The V gene's germline CDR1 is SGDLS and CDR2 YYNGEE. V lost 4 bases, J lost 8 bases, and 16 bases stayed unmatched. The CDR3 has 16 residues. CDR3 amino acids: CASSPRTGNDGMGYTF. The CDR3 bases are TGTGCCAGCAGCCCCCGGACAGGGAACGACGGCATGGGCTACACCTTC. The entire variable domain, with the rest obtained from reference TRBV9 and TRBJ1-2, is as follows: DSGVTQTPKHLITATGQRVTLRCSPRSGDLSVYWYQQSLDQGLQFLIQYYNGEERAKGNILERFSAQQFPDLHSELNLSSLELGDSALYFCASSPRTGNDGMGYTFGSGTRLTVV.

The chain links TRBV5-1 to TRBJ1-5, with unresolved D. The CDR3 runs 15 residues. In germline, CDR1 is SGHRS, CDR2 YFSETQ. Trimming took off 1 base at V and 4 bases at J, with 12 bases between the two ends. CDR3: CASSLYGSVNQPQHF. The CDR3 DNA reads TGCGCCAGCAGCTTGTACGGATCAGTAAATCAGCCCCAGCATTTT.

The V and J genes are TRBV10-1 and TRBJ2-7, with 7 bases aligning to TRBD1. Germline V gene data show CDR1 as WNHNN and CDR2 as SYGVQD (reference sequence). The CDR3 totals 14 residues. J was trimmed by 5 bases and V by 3 bases; bases with no gene match: 7. CDR3 sequence: CASSDITGDHEQYF. The CDR3 DNA reads TGCGCCAGCAGTGACATAACAGGGGACCACGAGCAGTACTTC.

The chain uses TRBV18 and TRBJ1-1, with TRBD1 as a possible D gene (5 bases). Germline-derived CDR1 and CDR2 are KGHSH and LQKENI. The CDR3 totals 17 residues. Trimming left V 5 bases short and J 0 bases short, with 19 bases between. The DNA for the CDR3 is TGTGCCAGCTCATCCGGGATACTACAGGTCATGAACACTGAAGCTTTCTTT. It specifies CASSSGILQVMNTEAFF.

CDR3 in DNA: TGCGCCAGCAGCCAAGATCGCAGGGTGAACACTGAAGCTTTCTTT. It codes for CASSQDRRVNTEAFF. V gene TRBV4-3 combines with J gene TRBJ1-1; a weak D match, TRBD1 (5 bases). From germline, CDR1 is LGHNA and CDR2 YSLEER. This CDR3 spans 15 amino acids. V lost 0 bases to trimming and J lost 0 bases, with 8 bases between them.

This clone was observed a single time. The chain joins TRBV28 to TRBJ2-7; TRBD2 aligns across 13 bases. The ends lost 7 bases at V and 0 bases at J; junction bases unmatched: 12. CDR1 is MDHEN, CDR2 SYDVKM, per germline. This CDR3 spans 18 amino acids. The CDR3 DNA reads TGTGCCAGCAATGCTCCGGGACTAGCGGGACCCACCTCCTACGAGCAGTACTTC. Its protein product is CASNAPGLAGPTSYEQYF.

V gene TRBV10-3 combines with J gene TRBJ2-5; D is uncertain. Trimming pared 5 bases from V and 2 bases from J, leaving 12 bases between. This CDR3 has 14 residues. Germline lookup yields CDR1 ENHRY and CDR2 SYGVKD. The CDR3, as DNA: TGTGCCATCAGTCCCCGGGCCCCTCAAGAGACCCAGTACTTC. Its protein product is CAISPRAPQETQYF.